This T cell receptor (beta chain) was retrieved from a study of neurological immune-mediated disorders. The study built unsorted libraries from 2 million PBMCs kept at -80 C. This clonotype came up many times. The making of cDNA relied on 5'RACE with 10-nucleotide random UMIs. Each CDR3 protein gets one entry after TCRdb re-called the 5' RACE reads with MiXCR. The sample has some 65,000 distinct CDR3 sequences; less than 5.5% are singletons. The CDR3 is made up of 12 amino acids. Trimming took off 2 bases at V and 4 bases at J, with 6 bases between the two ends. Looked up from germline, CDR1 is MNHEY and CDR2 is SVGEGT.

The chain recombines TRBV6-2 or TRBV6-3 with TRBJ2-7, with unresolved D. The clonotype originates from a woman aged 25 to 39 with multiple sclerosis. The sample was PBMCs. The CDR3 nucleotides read TGTGCCAGCAGTTACGACGTTTACGAGCAGTACTTC. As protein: CASSYDVYEQYF.